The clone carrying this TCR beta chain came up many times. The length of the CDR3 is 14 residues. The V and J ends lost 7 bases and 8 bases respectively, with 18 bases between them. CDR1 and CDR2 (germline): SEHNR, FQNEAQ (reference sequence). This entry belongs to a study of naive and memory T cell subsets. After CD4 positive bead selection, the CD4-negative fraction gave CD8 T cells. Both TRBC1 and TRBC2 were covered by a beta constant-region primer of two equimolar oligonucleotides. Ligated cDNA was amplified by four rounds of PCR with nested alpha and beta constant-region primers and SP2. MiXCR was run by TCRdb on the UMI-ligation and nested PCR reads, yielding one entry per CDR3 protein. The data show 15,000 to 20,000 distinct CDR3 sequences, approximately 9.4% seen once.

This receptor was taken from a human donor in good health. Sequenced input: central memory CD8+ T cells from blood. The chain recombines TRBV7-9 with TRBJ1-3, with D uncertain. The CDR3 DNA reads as TGTGCCAGCACGCTACAGTTTCCTGAAGACACCATATATTTT. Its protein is CASTLQFPEDTIYF. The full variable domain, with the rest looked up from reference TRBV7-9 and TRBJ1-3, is DTGVSQNPRHKITKRGQNVTFRCDPISEHNRLYWYRQTLGQGPEFLTYFQNEAQLEKSRLLSDRFSAERPKGSFSTLEIQRTEQGDSAMYLCASTLQFPEDTIYFGEGSWLTVV.